A single sample is the source of the 10 T cell receptor beta chains below, sequenced in a study of CXCR3-negative and CXCR3-positive naive CD8 T cells. The TRB cDNA libraries were prepared by 5' RACE with UMI labels. TCRdb reprocessed the 5' RACE reads, with one entry per CDR3 protein and no DNA. This listing includes some 130,000 distinct CDR3 sequences. Sequencing used naive CXCR3- CD8+ T cells from blood. The subset: CD45RO-CCR7+CD27+CD95- naive CD8+ T cells lacking CXCR3 (TNR3-). The source of these receptors is a human donor in good health. Some clones in this sample may be carry-over from other donors' samples.

The rearrangement links TRBV30 to TRBJ2-3; TCRdb proposes TRBD2, but this gene call is untestable without DNA. In germline, CDR1 is GTSNPN, CDR2 SVGIG (reference sequence). The CDR3 is 14 residues long. CDR3 loop: CAWSVVLGPDTQYF.

The J gene is TRBJ2-7, the V gene TRBV12-3 or TRBV12-4; there is no DNA to check the TCRdb D call of TRBD1. The CDR3 sequence is 13 residues long. CDR3 region: CASSPRDTHEQYF.

CDR3 in amino acids: CASSEKFVGSRVEKLFF. The chain uses TRBV10-1 and TRBJ1-4. CDR1 is WNHNN and CDR2 is SYGVQD in the germline V gene (reference sequence). The CDR3 loop spans 17 amino acids.

The rearrangement links TRBV20-1 to TRBJ2-1. This CDR3 has 12 residues. Per the germline V gene, CDR1 is DFQATT and CDR2 is SNEGSKA (reference sequence). CDR3 amino acids: CSARDQGHEQFF.

The chain recombines TRBV29-1 with TRBJ1-1; TCRdb reports TRBD1, a call that lacks DNA to check it against. Germline CDR1 is SQVTM and CDR2 is ANQGSEA. This CDR3 contains 13 residues. This CDR3 is CSVEVGTVIEAFF.

This chain connects TRBV5-1 to TRBJ2-1; TCRdb names TRBD2, which stays unverified in the absence of DNA. Germline CDR1 reads SGHRS; CDR2 reads YFSETQ. The CDR3 runs 15 residues. CDR3: CASSLPAGDYNEQFF.

The chain is built from TRBV28 and TRBJ2-7; TCRdb's assignment of TRBD1 cannot be checked, as there is no DNA. The germline CDR1 and CDR2 sequences are MDHEN and SYDVKM. The CDR3 contains 12 residues. The CDR3 sequence is CASNRGFYEQYF.

This sequence joins TRBV28 and TRBJ2-7; TCRdb's D call, TRBD2, is unchecked because there is no DNA. The CDR3 sequence is 16 residues long. CDR1 and CDR2 from the germline V gene are MDHEN and SYDVKM. This CDR3 is CASSGSSGPTYYEQYF.

The chain combines TRBV15 with TRBJ2-1; the TCRdb D gene call, TRBD2, has no DNA to confirm it. The germline V gene has CDR1 LNHNV and CDR2 YYDKDF (reference sequence). CDR3 length: 16 residues. Here the CDR3 reads CATSLPGGASYNEQFF. Together with reference TRBV15 and TRBJ2-1, the CDR3 gives the full variable domain: DAMVIQNPRYQVTQFGKPVTLSCSQTLNHNVMYWYQQKSSQAPKLLFHYYDKDFNNEADTPDNFQSRRPNTSFCFLDIRSPGLGDTAMYLCATSLPGGASYNEQFFGPGTRLTVL.

The chain combines TRBV4-1 with TRBJ2-1; TCRdb's D call of TRBD2 is untestable without DNA. The CDR3 is 17 amino acids. Germline values: CDR1 MGHRA, CDR2 YSYEKL. CDR3 sequence reads: CASSHGQTSGVYNEQFF.